Listed below are T cell receptor beta chains from one sample, sequenced in a study of T cells in Graves' hyperthyroidism and ophthalmopathy. A single record per CDR3 protein comes from TCRdb applying MiXCR to the multiplex PCR reads. The sample contains about 130,000 distinct CDR3 sequences, 22% of which appear only once. The specimen sequenced was blood. Receptors originate from a woman between 50 and 59 years old with Graves' hyperthyroidism that later progressed to Graves' ophthalmopathy. Both conserved end residues are part of each CDR3.

cdr3_length | v_call | cdr3_aa
12 | TRBV28 | CASRQLNTEAFF
15 | TRBV27 | CASSLMGVSSYEQYF
16 | TRBV7-2 | CASSLDDRGQAYEQYF
14 | TRBV20-1 | CSATTGGGNQPQHF
14 | TRBV24-1 | CATSDRGGRETQYF
16 | TRBV12-3/TRBV12-4 | CASSLQRGLANNEQFF
12 | TRBV20-1 | CSARGQGYGYTF
17 | TRBV19 | CASSIHPRGARGTEAFF
18 | TRBV6-1 | CASSPLAGWEVAKNIQYF
16 | TRBV11-2 | CASSFFPGQGFNEQFF
12 | TRBV5-1 | CASSSGVDTQYF
16 | TRBV4-1 | CASSQTFTGGGQPQHF
9 | TRBV5-1 | CARPPAAFF
14 | TRBV6-4 | CASSDGVGAYEQYF
13 | TRBV24-1 | CATGTGITDTQYF
15 | TRBV20-1 | CSARMSQGSNQPQHF
13 | TRBV24-1 | CATAMRGASEAFF
16 | TRBV27 | CASSSHRGDISREQYF
15 | TRBV11-1 | CASSLAGKSSYEQYF
12 | TRBV6-2/TRBV6-3 | CASSMGVPTQYF
18 | TRBV11-2 | CASSLGGGGWINTDTQYF
13 | TRBV28 | CASSHLGQGGAFF
15 | TRBV5-1 | CASSFTARNTGELFF
13 | TRBV7-9 | CASSSTSSETQYF
17 | TRBV5-1 | CASSWGLAGLEYNEQFF
12 | TRBV28 | CASSFLRDTQYF
13 | TRBV5-5 | CASCMVPGVEQYF
14 | TRBV6-1 | CASRAGTSEKTQYF
12 | TRBV18 | CASSPKVGKLFF
19 | TRBV5-5 | CASSLGAGRAQIAKNIQYF
14 | TRBV27 | CASSNVQTNTEAFF
14 | TRBV7-8 | CASSFGQGSEKLFF
13 | TRBV20-1 | CSALASLSYEQYF
16 | TRBV5-1 | CASSLKSGQGGYGYTF
12 | TRBV30 | CAWNQVNTEAFF
12 | TRBV5-6 | CASSLQGAEQYF
12 | TRBV29-1 | CSVDGGTDTQYF
12 | TRBV15 | CATGTGVGPQYF
18 | TRBV3-1 | CASSLFRPGGSATYEQYF
12 | TRBV2 | CASTGGVNEQFF
15 | TRBV5-1 | CASSLRDRGMHGYTF
15 | TRBV12-3/TRBV12-4 | CASSPQGLAGNEQFF
18 | TRBV19 | CASSNPGTSGRVGETQYF
11 | TRBV6-1 | CASSEKRGYTF
15 | TRBV11-2 | CASSTTSGVGGELFF
13 | TRBV10-3 | CAISEFWNSPLHF
14 | TRBV6-1 | CASRQGGSTDTQYF